This T cell receptor (beta chain) emerged from a study of cytomegalovirus exposure and HLA in healthy donors (dated by TCRdb to about 2017). At the level of the whole study: In an earlier analysis of around 540 of the donors, 250 to 300 Gb of sequence data and 117 million unique TCR beta sequences from 150 million to 200 million T cells were reported. Of the approximately 400 genotyped donors, around 81% fell in the genetic ancestry cluster associated with self-reported Caucasian donors. Typing coverage differed by locus: A, B, C, DRB1 and DQB1 were typed in roughly 620-640 donors, DQA1 in about 560, DPA1 in around 600, and DPB1 in 400 to 480. The T cell repertoires of 666 subjects were profiled by immunosequencing and related to cytomegalovirus serostatus. Genome-wide SNP genotypes for about 65% of the roughly 670 donors were used in a later genetic analysis, which treated that subset as a discovery cohort. A few DR-DQ haplotypes were treated as single units for association and clustering because of strong linkage in the cohort. To predict cytomegalovirus infection status, the study brought together high-throughput TCR immunosequencing, statistical association of individual TCRs with disease status, and machine learning. Besides the first cohort of under 700 subjects, a separate validation cohort made up of 120 different subjects was used. Class I and class II HLA loci were covered by the typing at four-digit resolution. To decide whether each TCR beta V gene segment behaved as functional or pseudogenic, an earlier analysis of some 540 of the donors relied on high-throughput TCR beta sequencing. All discovery cohort repertoires had been generated on a single sequencing platform. Among some 400 genotyped donors of the cohort, an average of approximately 250,000 unique TCR beta nucleotide sequences were sequenced per donor, roughly 20% of them non-productive. Donor age, sex, ethnicity and CMV serostatus were collected together with the repertoire data. The study was designed to test whether signatures of past pathogen exposure could be identified by cataloging public T cell receptors. A later analysis re-analyzed previously published TCR beta repertoires from roughly 690 donors and added high-resolution HLA genotyping to study TCR occurrence patterns. Around 330 gigabases of sequencing data and 70 million to 100 million unique TCR sequences made up an early release that covered about 640 HLA-typed donors. Rather than drawing on any new phenotypic data, the later analysis identified candidate immune exposures from TCR beta sequences and the way those sequences occurred across donors. Findings and caveats that apply to the study as a whole: A further reported finding was that TCR beta sequences accurately predicted the HLA-A and HLA-B alleles for most subjects in the first cohort. Strong co-occurrence of HLA alleles, especially DR and DQ, made assigning TCR associations to individual alleles difficult. Most TCR sequences were seen in very few donors, while some public TCRs were found in many individuals. Compared with equally common non-associated chains, HLA-associated TCR beta chains in a later analysis were more clonally expanded and had lower generation probabilities. Because counts were too low, about 15 rarely observed V segments, including chromosome 9 orphons, were left out of the earlier analysis of 500 to 650 of the donors. According to the authors, the approach could potentially be generalized to other disease states and immunological phenotypes. An association between a missense DCLRE1C variant and V-gene and J-gene trimming of TCR beta chains was found in a later genetic analysis and replicated in an independent cohort. CMV serostatus was the only immune exposure information available for the cohort. In a later analysis, the rate of TCR association differed among HLA loci, with DRB1 alleles having the most associated TCRs and HLA-C alleles having the fewest. HLA typing was unavailable for some donors at each locus, so association tests used only the typed subset. A later analysis associated 15,000 or so TCR beta sequences with specific HLA alleles at a false discovery rate of 0.05. A later genetic analysis reported fewer N-insertions in productive TCRs among donors in an Asian-associated ancestry cluster than the roughly 620-donor mean. A total of some 180 TCR beta chains were listed by the study as associated with cytomegalovirus. The presence/absence analyses assumed that sequencing depth was roughly uniform across donors, and that assumption may not be true. A later analysis found that most CMV-associated TCR beta chains appeared HLA-restricted, with HLA associations seemingly driven largely by CMV exposure. A group of highly shared sequence variants was considered likely to be a technical artifact of the sequencing pipeline. In this cohort, only TCR beta chains were sequenced, and detectable features were limited by the absence of alpha or paired-chain data. In vitro tests confirmed that three of the cytomegalovirus-associated TCR beta chains recognize cytomegalovirus antigens. Broadly in line with IMGT annotations, most TCR beta V segments showed up in productive rearrangements about 87% or about 30% of the time in an earlier analysis of several hundred of the donors. The 87-base-pair reads could not distinguish some IMGT-functional V segments, including TRBV6-2 and TRBV6-3, so those segments were excluded. Linkage disequilibrium might explain the correlated functional status among segregating V segments, but an unknown experimental factor could not be ruled out. Cytomegalovirus status was reported to be diagnosed by the classifier with high specificity and sensitivity in both the original and validation cohorts. Several of the top co-occurrence clusters appeared to be linked to parvovirus B19, influenza, CMV and Epstein-Barr virus, according to a later analysis.

The cohort comprised some 700 healthy bone marrow donors. All cohort members were sampled while nominally healthy, although unrecorded immune exposures were likely present. The donor tested CMV seronegative, placing the donor among the 352 seronegative members of the cohort. A peripheral blood sample was collected from each donor, and TCR beta sequencing was performed on peripheral blood mononuclear cells. Genomic DNA was extracted from the blood cell samples with the Qiagen DNeasy Blood Extraction Kit. Here V drops 3 bases and J drops 5 bases, and the junction holds 7 bases not matched to any gene. CDR1 and CDR2 are drawn from the germline V gene: SQVTM, ANQGSEA. Including the terminal cysteine and phenylalanine, the CDR3 comprises 14 residues. Only the CDR3 DNA stays, 42 bases, in frame from base 1. The table lists this clone with a few counts. The clone's antigen remains unknown. No qualities accompany the bases; no much larger clone lies one base away.

Library creation used the immunoSEQ multiplex PCR assay. For the multiplex PCR, a mixture combining 60 forward primers for TCR Vbeta segments and 13 reverse primers for TCR Jbeta segments was used. Amplification of the CDR3 region of rearranged TCR beta genes was performed with a multiplex PCR assay on genomic DNA. The Illumina HiSeq System was used to sequence the amplified TCR beta libraries as 87-base-pair reads. Per the original workflow: A later analysis counted about 76 million unique TCR beta chains across the approximately 700 repertoires, and 10 million to 11 million of these chains were shared by at least two donors. Raw reads were error-corrected and collapsed into unique sequences by a nearest-neighbor algorithm in which closely related sequences were merged to remove PCR and sequencing errors. Alignment of CDR3 sequences to IMGT reference sequences was used to assign V, D and J gene segments. For a sequence to be retained, a match of at least six nucleotides to both a V gene segment and a J gene segment was required. Rearrangements were classified as productive when the CDR3 lacked stop codons and remained in frame with V and J, and all other rearrangements were classified as non-productive. Following IMGT convention, CDR3 was defined as the stretch from the second conserved V-encoded cysteine up to the conserved J-encoded phenylalanine. The earlier analysis of roughly 590 of the donors excluded any sequence lacking an unambiguous match to a single V gene segment. In an earlier analysis of approximately 550 of the donors, V segments were called functional above 56.7% productive rearrangements and were called segregating when the between-donor standard deviation exceeded 5%. A statistical classification framework was built to diagnose cytomegalovirus status from the catalog of TCR beta chain sequences. In a later analysis, V and J genes were assigned by comparing TCR nucleotide sequences against IMGT/GENE-DB human TR gene sequences. Using the TCRdist pipeline, a later analysis assigned CDR3 sequences along with most-parsimonious VDJ recombination scenarios. In a later analysis, each TCR beta chain was defined by its CDR3 amino acid sequence together with its V-gene family, and reads without a unique V-gene family were excluded. A later analysis removed 600 or so highly shared, low-generation-probability nucleotide sequences to deal with suspected cross-contamination and a sequencing artifact. A later analysis calculated a clonal expansion index for each public chain from normalized within-repertoire ranks of inferred template counts. In a later analysis, generation probabilities were computed using a VDJ recombination model fitted to out-of-frame rearrangements, and the results were checked against IGoR. In a later analysis, hypergeometric tests were used to score TCR-TCR, TCR-HLA and TCR-CMV co-occurrence, with a repertoire-size bias correction applied to TCR pairs. A later analysis estimated false discovery rates by permuting HLA or CMV assignments 20 times. In a later analysis, co-occurring TCRs were grouped using DBSCAN, with TCRdist sequence similarity added in when clustering inside HLA-allele-positive subsets. Repertoires with fewer than 30,000 or more than 120,000 public chains, plus five repertoires with anomalous nucleotide sharing, were excluded from co-occurrence clustering. TCRdb limited this immuneACCESS table to in-frame rearrangements with V and J called. A share of clones is missing; checked studies link under half to unresolved V genes, and the rest is unexplained. The V and J calls and clone size are taken from that table; D and trimming were inferred from the DNA. This sample gives fewer than 250,000 clones in total; over 60% of them show up just once. 1.1% of the sample lies in the top ten.

This sequence originates from a middle-aged woman in good health and CMV-seronegative. Source material: PBMCs. The receptor chain draws on TRBV29-1 and TRBJ1-1, with 9 bases in between that match TRBD1. The CDR3 protein: CSVDHRGLSTEAFF. The nucleotide sequence reads as follows: TGCAGCGTTGACCACAGGGGGCTGAGTACTGAAGCTTTCTTT.